Presented here are 12 T cell receptor beta chains from one specimen sequenced in a study of cytomegalovirus exposure and HLA in healthy donors. Primers for the PCR totalled 60 Vbeta and 13 Jbeta. Produced via immunoSEQ multiplex PCR; TCRdb's table is partial and in-frame only. The sample consists of 100,000 to 150,000 clones, more than 70% of them appearing once. The material sequenced was PBMCs. All receptors derive from a man aged 50-60 years in good health and CMV-seropositive.

This clone was seen only a few times. This chain links TRBV11-2 with TRBJ2-7, with 9 bases aligning to TRBD1. This CDR3 is built from 15 residues. Germline V gives CDR1 SGHAT, CDR2 FQNNGV. The V gene end was trimmed by 4 bases and the J gene end by 4 bases; junction bases not matched to a gene: 8. The CDR3 region has the DNA TGTGCCAGCAGCTCGAGGACAGGGGCAACGTACGAGCAGTACTTC. Its translation is CASSSRTGATYEQYF.

This clone was seen only a few times. The chain links TRBV6-6 to TRBJ2-7, with TRBD1 as a possible D gene (6 bases). The CDR3 is made up of 16 amino acids. Germline values: CDR1 MNHNY, CDR2 SVGAGI (reference sequence). V shed 2 bases and J shed 3 bases, with 17 bases lying between them. The CDR3 region is CASSYGTGTRNYEQYF. CDR3 DNA sequence: TGTGCCAGCAGTTACGGCACCGGGACACGGAACTACGAGCAGTACTTC.

This clone was counted only a few times. The chain uses TRBV5-1 and TRBJ2-2, with D perhaps matching TRBD1 (7 bases). V was cut by 0 bases and J by 3 bases, with 15 bases left in between. CDR1 and CDR2 (germline): SGHRS, YFSETQ. CDR3 length equals 17 residues. CDR3 in amino acids: CASSLVPTGEDTGELFF. Written as DNA, the CDR3 is TGCGCCAGCAGCTTGGTCCCTACAGGGGAGGACACCGGGGAGCTGTTTTTT.

V is TRBV20-1 and J is TRBJ1-4; D gene uncertain. CDR1 and CDR2 (germline): DFQATT, SNEGSKA (reference sequence). The CDR3 sequence is 11 residues long. Trimming took 5 bases from V and 8 from J, leaving 9 bases between them. Written as DNA, the CDR3 is TGCAGTGCTGGAGGGAGGGAAAAACTGTTTTTT. Its translation: CSAGGREKLFF.

The rearrangement links TRBV12-2 to TRBJ2-7; the tabulated D call, TRBD2, remains unverified against the DNA. TRBV12-2 is reported as a pseudogene. This CDR3 region has 15 residues. CDR3 loop: CASRSPAGRPYEQYF. CDR3 DNA sequence: TGTGCAAGTCGCTCCCCTGCGGGACGCCCCTACGAGCAGTACTTC.

This clone was observed a few times. V is TRBV2 and J is TRBJ2-7; 10 bases are a match to TRBD1. The CDR3 runs to 16 residues. With 5 bases clipped from V and 6 bases from J, the junction kept 13 bases outside the gene matches. Per germline, CDR1 SNHLY and CDR2 FYNNEI. The CDR3 loop is CASSSMTGGATTEQYF. CDR3 DNA: TGTGCCAGCAGTTCAATGACAGGGGGCGCGACGACCGAGCAGTACTTC.

The sample holds one count of this clone. The V and J genes are TRBV7-2 and TRBJ2-5; 7 bases map to TRBD1. The CDR3 runs 15 residues. Germline CDR1 and CDR2: SGHTA and FQGNSA. V dropped 1 base and J dropped 5; count of bases not matched to a gene: 7. The CDR3 nucleotides read TGTGCCAGCAGCTTAGGCCCACAGGGGATGGAGACCCAGTACTTC. Protein: CASSLGPQGMETQYF.

In its sample, this clone was seen once. The V gene is TRBV19, the J gene TRBJ1-2; 7 bases are a match to TRBD1. This CDR3 has 14 residues. J was trimmed by 1 base and V by 3 bases; bases with no gene match: 2. Germline CDR1 is LNHDA and CDR2 is SQIVND (reference sequence). The CDR3 here is CASSMRQGNYGYTF. The CDR3 DNA reads as TGTGCCAGTAGTATGAGACAGGGTAACTATGGCTACACCTTC.

The genes are TRBV5-6 and TRBJ1-3, with 9 bases lining up with TRBD1. Looked up from germline, CDR1 is SGHDT and CDR2 is YYEEEE. The CDR3 spans 17 residues. Germline trimming cut 4 bases from V and 0 bases from J; bases unmatched to any gene: 8. For the CDR3, the DNA is TGTGCCAGCAGCGGTGGAACAGGGGGCTTCTCTGGAAACACCATATATTTT. Translated: CASSGGTGGFSGNTIYF. The whole variable domain, remainder taken from reference TRBV5-6 and TRBJ1-3, is DAGVTQSPTHLIKTRGQQVTLRCSPKSGHDTVSWYQQALGQGPQFIFQYYEEEERQRGNFPDRFSGHQFPNYSSELNVNALLLGDSALYLCASSGGTGGFSGNTIYFGEGSWLTVV.

The V gene is TRBV4-2, the J gene TRBJ2-1, with TRBD2 matching 8 bases. Per the germline V gene, CDR1 is LGHNA and CDR2 is YNFKEQ. V lost 3 bases, J lost 5 bases, and 9 bases stayed unmatched. CDR3 size: 16 residues. This CDR3 reads CASSHLVGGADNEQFF. DNA of the CDR3: TGTGCCAGCAGCCACCTCGTCGGGGGGGCCGACAATGAGCAGTTCTTC.

The chain recombines TRBV28 with TRBJ2-2; 8 positions match TRBD2. Germline-derived CDR1 and CDR2 are MDHEN and SYDVKM. The CDR3 has 16 residues. Trimming removed 5 bases from V and 5 bases from J; junction bases left unmatched: 10. The CDR3 DNA sequence: TGTGCCAGCAGTCCCGCGGGGGGACGTAGGACCGGGGAGCTGTTTTTT. Translated, it gives CASSPAGGRRTGELFF.

V usage is TRBV6-5 and J usage is TRBJ1-1; tentatively, D is TRBD1 (6 bases). The V gene lost 2 bases and the J gene lost 5 bases, with 12 bases spanning the gap. The V gene's germline CDR1 is MNHEY and CDR2 SVGAGI. The length of the CDR3 is 14 residues. The CDR3 loop reads CASSYTGKNTEAFF. CDR3 nucleotide sequence: TGTGCCAGCAGTTACACAGGGAAGAATACTGAAGCTTTCTTT.